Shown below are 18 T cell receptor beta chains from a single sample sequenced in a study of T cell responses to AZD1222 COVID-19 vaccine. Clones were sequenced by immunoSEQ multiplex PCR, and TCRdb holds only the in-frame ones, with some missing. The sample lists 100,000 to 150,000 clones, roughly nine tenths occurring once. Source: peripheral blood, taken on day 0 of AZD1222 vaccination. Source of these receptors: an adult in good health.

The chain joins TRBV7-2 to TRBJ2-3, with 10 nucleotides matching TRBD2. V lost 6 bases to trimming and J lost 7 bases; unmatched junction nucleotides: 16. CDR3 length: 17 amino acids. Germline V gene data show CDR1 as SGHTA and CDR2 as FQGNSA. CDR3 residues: CASSPWGSAGGPHTQYF. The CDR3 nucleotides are TGTGCCAGCAGTCCCTGGGGGTCAGCGGGGGGGCCACATACGCAGTATTTT.

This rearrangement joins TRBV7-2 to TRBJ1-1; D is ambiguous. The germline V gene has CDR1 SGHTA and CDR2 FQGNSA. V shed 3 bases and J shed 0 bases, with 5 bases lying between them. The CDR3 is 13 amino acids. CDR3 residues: CASSLAMNTEAFF. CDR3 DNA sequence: TGTGCCAGCAGCTTGGCCATGAACACTGAAGCTTTCTTT. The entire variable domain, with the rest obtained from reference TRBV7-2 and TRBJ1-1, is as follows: GAGVSQSPSNKVTEKGKDVELRCDPISGHTALYWYRQSLGQGLEFLIYFQGNSAPDKSGLPSDRFSAERTGGSVSTLTIQRTQQEDSAVYLCASSLAMNTEAFFGQGTRLTVV.

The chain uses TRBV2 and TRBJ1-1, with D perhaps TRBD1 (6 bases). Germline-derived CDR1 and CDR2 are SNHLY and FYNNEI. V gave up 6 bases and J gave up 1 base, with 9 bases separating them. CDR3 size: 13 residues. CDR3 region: CASRETGNTEAFF. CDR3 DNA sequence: TGTGCCAGCAGGGAGACAGGGAACACTGAAGCTTTCTTT.

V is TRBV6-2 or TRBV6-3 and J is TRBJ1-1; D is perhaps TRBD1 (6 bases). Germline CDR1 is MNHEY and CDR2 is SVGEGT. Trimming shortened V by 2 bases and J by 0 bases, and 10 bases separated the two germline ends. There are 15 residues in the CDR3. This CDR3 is CASSYPDRLNTEAFF. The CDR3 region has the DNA TGTGCCAGCAGTTACCCCGACAGGCTGAACACTGAAGCTTTCTTT.

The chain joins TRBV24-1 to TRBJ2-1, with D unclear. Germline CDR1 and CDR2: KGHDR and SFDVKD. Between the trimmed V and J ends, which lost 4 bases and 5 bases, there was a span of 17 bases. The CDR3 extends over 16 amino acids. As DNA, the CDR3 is TGTGCCACCAGTGACGGTCGGAGAAGGGCCAACAATGAGCAGTTCTTC. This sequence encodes CATSDGRRRANNEQFF.

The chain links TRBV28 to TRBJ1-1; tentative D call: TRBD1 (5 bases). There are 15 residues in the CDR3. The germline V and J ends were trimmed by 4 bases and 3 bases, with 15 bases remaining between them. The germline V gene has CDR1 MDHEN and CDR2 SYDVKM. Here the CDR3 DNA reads TGTGCCAGCAGTTCCGGGGGGAGTGGGGACACTGAAGCTTTCTTT. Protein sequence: CASSSGGSGDTEAFF. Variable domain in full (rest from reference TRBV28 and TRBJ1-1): DVKVTQSSRYLVKRTGEKVFLECVQDMDHENMFWYRQDPGLGLRLIYFSYDVKMKEKGDIPEGYSVSREKKERFSLILESASTNQTSMYLCASSSGGSGDTEAFFGQGTRLTVV.

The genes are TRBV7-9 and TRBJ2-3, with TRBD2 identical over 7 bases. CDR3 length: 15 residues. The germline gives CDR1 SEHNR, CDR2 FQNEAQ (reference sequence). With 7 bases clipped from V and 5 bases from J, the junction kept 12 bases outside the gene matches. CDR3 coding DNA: TGTGCCAGCAACCCTATGGGGGAGGGCCTAGATACGCAGTATTTT. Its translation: CASNPMGEGLDTQYF.

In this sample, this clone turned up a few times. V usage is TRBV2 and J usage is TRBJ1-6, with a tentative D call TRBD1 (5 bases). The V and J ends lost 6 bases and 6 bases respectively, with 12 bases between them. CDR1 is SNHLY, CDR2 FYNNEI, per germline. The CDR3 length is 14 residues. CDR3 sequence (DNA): TGTGCCAGCAGGGCATCGGGGGTTAATTCACCCCTCCACTTT. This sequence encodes CASRASGVNSPLHF.

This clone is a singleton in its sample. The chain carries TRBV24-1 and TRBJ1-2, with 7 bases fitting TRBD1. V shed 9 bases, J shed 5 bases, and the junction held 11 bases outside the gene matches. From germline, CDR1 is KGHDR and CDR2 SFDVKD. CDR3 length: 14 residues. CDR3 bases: TGTGCCACCCGGGACAGCGTAGACGTTTATGGCTACACCTTC. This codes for CATRDSVDVYGYTF.

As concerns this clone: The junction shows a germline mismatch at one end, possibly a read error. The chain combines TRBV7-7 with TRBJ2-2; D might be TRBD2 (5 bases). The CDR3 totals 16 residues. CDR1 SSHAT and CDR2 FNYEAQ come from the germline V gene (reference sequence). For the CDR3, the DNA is TGTGCTAGCAGCGCAAGTTCCTACTCGGGGACCGGGGAGCTGTTTTTT. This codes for CASSASSYSGTGELFF.

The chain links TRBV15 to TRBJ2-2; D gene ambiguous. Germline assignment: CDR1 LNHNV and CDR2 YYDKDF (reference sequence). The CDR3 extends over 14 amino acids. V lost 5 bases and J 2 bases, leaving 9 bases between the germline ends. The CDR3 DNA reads TGTGCCACCAGCCCCGCTAGTAACACCGGGGAGCTGTTTTTT. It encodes CATSPASNTGELFF.

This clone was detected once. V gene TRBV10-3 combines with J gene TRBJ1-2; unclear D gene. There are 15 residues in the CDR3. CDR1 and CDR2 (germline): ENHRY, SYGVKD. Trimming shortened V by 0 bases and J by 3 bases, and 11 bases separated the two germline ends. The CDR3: CAISESVAAYYGYTF. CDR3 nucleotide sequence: TGTGCCATCAGTGAGTCGGTCGCAGCTTACTATGGCTACACCTTC.

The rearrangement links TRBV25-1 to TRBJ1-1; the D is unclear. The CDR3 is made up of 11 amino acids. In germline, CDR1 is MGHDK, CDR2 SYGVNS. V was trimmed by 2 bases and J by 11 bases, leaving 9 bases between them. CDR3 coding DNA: TGTGCCAGCAGTGAAGGACCGGGGGCTTTCTTT. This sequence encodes CASSEGPGAFF.

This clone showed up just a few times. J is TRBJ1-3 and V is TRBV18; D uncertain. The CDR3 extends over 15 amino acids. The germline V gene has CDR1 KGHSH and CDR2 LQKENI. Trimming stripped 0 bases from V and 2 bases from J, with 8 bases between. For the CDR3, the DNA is TGTGCCAGCTCACCACCGACGGTAGCTGGAAACACCATATATTTT. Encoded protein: CASSPPTVAGNTIYF. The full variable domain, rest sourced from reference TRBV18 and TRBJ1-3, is NAGVMQNPRHLVRRRGQEARLRCSPMKGHSHVYWYRQLPEEGLKFMVYLQKENIIDESGMPKERFSAEFPKEGPSILRIQQVVRGDSAAYFCASSPPTVAGNTIYFGEGSWLTVV.

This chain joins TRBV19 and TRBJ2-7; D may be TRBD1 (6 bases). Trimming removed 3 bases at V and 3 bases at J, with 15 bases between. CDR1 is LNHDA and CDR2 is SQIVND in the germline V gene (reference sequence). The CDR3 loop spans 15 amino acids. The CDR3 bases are TGTGCCAGTAGTATTTCGGCAGGGGAGAGCTACGAGCAGTACTTC. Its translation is CASSISAGESYEQYF.

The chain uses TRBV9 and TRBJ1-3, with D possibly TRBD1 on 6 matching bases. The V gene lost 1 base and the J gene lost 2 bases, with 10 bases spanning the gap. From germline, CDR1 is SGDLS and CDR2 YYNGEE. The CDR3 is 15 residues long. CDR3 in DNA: TGTGCCAGCAGCGTACACAGGGAAGCTGGAAACACCATATATTTT. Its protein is CASSVHREAGNTIYF.

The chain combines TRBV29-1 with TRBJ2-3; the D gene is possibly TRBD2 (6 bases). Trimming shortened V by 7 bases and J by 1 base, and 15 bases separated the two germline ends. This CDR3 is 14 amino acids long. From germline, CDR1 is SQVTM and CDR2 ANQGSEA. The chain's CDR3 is CSGAGPSGTDTQYF. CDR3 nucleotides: TGCAGCGGCGCGGGACCCTCTGGCACAGATACGCAGTATTTT.

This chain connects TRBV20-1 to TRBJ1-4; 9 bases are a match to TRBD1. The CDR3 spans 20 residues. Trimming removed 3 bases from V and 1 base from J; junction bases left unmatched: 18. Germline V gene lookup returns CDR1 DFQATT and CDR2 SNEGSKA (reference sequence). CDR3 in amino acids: CSASWEGDRDYWRTNEKLFF. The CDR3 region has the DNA TGCAGTGCTAGTTGGGAGGGGGACAGGGATTATTGGAGAACTAATGAAAAACTGTTTTTT.